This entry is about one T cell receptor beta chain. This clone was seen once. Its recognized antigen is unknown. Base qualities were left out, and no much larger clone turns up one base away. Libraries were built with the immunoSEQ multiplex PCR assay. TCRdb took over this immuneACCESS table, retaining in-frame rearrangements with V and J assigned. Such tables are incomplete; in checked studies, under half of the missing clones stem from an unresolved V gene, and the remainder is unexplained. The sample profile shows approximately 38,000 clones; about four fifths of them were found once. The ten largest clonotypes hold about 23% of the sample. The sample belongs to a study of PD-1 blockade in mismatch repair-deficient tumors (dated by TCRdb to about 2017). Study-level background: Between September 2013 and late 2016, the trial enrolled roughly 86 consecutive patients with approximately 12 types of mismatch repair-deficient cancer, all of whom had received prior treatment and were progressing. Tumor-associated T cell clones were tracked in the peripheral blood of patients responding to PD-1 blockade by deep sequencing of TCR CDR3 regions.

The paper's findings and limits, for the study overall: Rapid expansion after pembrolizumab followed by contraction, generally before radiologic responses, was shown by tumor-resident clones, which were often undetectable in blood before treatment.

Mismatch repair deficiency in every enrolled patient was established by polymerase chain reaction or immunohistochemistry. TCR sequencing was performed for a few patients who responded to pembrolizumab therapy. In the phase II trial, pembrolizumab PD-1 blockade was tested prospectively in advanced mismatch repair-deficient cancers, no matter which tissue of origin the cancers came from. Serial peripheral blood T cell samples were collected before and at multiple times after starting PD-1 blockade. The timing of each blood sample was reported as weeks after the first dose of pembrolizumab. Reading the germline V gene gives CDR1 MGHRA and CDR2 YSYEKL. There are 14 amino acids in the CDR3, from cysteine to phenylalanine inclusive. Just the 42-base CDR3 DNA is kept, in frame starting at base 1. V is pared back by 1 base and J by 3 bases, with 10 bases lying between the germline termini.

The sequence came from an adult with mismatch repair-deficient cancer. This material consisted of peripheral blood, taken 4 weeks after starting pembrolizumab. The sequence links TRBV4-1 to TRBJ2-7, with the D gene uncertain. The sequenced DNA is TGCGCCAGCAGCCAAGGAACCCCGAACTACGAGCAGTACTTC. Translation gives CASSQGTPNYEQYF.